These 26 T cell receptor beta chains came from one sample sequenced in a study of cytomegalovirus exposure and HLA in healthy donors. PCR used 60 Vbeta primers and 13 Jbeta primers. Here immunoSEQ multiplex PCR was the method, and the copy in TCRdb shows in-frame clones only, minus some. The sample includes approximately 160,000 clones, 70% to 85% of them seen just once. The sample was PBMCs. Source of these receptors: a woman in her 30s in good health and CMV-seronegative.

The V gene is TRBV5-1, the J gene TRBJ1-1; D uncertain. Germline loops: CDR1 SGHRS, CDR2 YFSETQ. Trimming took 3 bases from V and 1 from J, leaving 10 bases between them. This CDR3 comprises 14 residues. CDR3 amino acids: CASSSPRGNTEAFF. CDR3 coding DNA: TGCGCCAGCAGCTCCCCCCGGGGGAACACTGAAGCTTTCTTT.

The chain has TRBV6-1 and TRBJ1-2; 7 bases agree with TRBD1. With V trimmed by 6 bases and J by 4 bases, 5 bases remained unmatched. This CDR3 comprises 13 residues. Per germline, CDR1 MNHNS and CDR2 SASEGT. CDR3 region: CASRRQGSYGYTF. CDR3 nucleotide sequence: TGTGCCAGCAGAAGACAGGGAAGCTATGGCTACACCTTC.

The chain recombines TRBV5-4 with TRBJ1-4, with 10 bases fitting TRBD1. The CDR3 totals 15 residues. Trimming took 0 bases from V and 8 from J; bases not matched to a gene: 4. Germline CDR1 is SGHNT and CDR2 is YYREEE (reference sequence). The CDR3 bases are TGTGCCAGCAGCTTGGAGACAGGGGGCTGGGAAAAACTGTTTTTT. Translated, it gives CASSLETGGWEKLFF.

This chain connects TRBV7-2 to TRBJ1-2; 11 nucleotides align to TRBD1. This CDR3 is built from 15 residues. The germline V gene encodes CDR1 SGHTA and CDR2 FQGNSA. V lost 5 bases and J lost 5; bases outside the gene matches: 7. The CDR3 DNA sequence: TGTGCCAGCAGCACTGGACAGGGGGCGGGATATGGCTACACCTTC. It encodes CASSTGQGAGYGYTF.

The chain recombines TRBV7-2 with TRBJ1-5; 8 nucleotides line up with TRBD1. Losses at the gene ends were 3 bases for V and 6 bases for J; bases not matched to a gene: 7. This CDR3 is built from 15 residues. In germline, CDR1 is SGHTA, CDR2 FQGNSA. This chain's CDR3 is CASSLVQGGIQPQHF. CDR3 in DNA: TGTGCCAGCAGCTTGGTACAGGGGGGAATTCAGCCCCAGCATTTT.

The rearrangement joins TRBV5-4 to TRBJ1-2; D uncertain. The V gene lost 0 bases and the J gene lost 0 bases, with 15 bases spanning the gap. The CDR3 runs 17 residues. CDR1 SGHNT and CDR2 YYREEE come from the germline V gene (reference sequence). The CDR3 DNA sequence: TGTGCCAGCAGCTTGGGTGGTGGGGTGAGGGCTAACTATGGCTACACCTTC. This sequence encodes CASSLGGGVRANYGYTF.

This clone was detected a few times. This chain connects TRBV7-9 to TRBJ2-1; TRBD2 aligns across 12 bases. Germline CDR1 and CDR2: SEHNR and FQNEAQ (reference sequence). The CDR3 is 17 residues long. The V segment lost 3 bases and the J segment 4 bases; nucleotides outside the gene matches: 7. The CDR3: CASSFGRLAGAYNEQFF. The CDR3 DNA sequence: TGTGCCAGCAGCTTCGGGAGACTAGCGGGAGCATACAATGAGCAGTTCTTC.

This chain connects TRBV6-1 to TRBJ1-5; the D gene is possibly TRBD1 (6 bases). Trimming shortened V by 1 base and J by 7 bases, and 11 bases separated the two germline ends. The CDR3 is 14 amino acids. CDR1 MNHNS and CDR2 SASEGT come from the germline V gene. The CDR3 region is CASSEGTVTQPQHF. The CDR3 DNA follows: TGTGCCAGCAGTGAAGGGACAGTGACCCAGCCCCAGCATTTT.

The chain couples TRBV6-1 to TRBJ1-3; D not certain. Trimming shortened V by 7 bases and J by 0 bases, and 7 bases separated the two germline ends. CDR1 is MNHNS and CDR2 is SASEGT in the germline V gene. The CDR3 is made up of 13 amino acids. This CDR3 is CASTRSSGNTIYF. In DNA form, the CDR3 reads TGTGCCAGCACGAGGAGCTCTGGAAACACCATATATTTT.

This clone was seen a few times. The chain links TRBV18 to TRBJ2-5; D possibly corresponds to TRBD1 (5 bases). From germline, CDR1 is KGHSH and CDR2 LQKENI. The CDR3 loop spans 15 amino acids. Trimming left V 3 bases short and J 5 bases short, with 16 bases between. CDR3 in amino acids: CASSPSRGNEETQYF. The CDR3 DNA follows: TGTGCCAGCTCACCCTCAAGGGGAAACGAGGAGACCCAGTACTTC.

The chain links TRBV6-1 to TRBJ1-5; 7 bases are a match to TRBD1. V gave up 4 bases and J gave up 1 base; unmatched junction bases: 7. CDR1 MNHNS and CDR2 SASEGT come from the germline V gene. The CDR3 sequence is 16 residues long. CDR3 sequence: CASSGPATGSNQPQHF. The CDR3 DNA reads TGTGCCAGCAGTGGACCTGCGACAGGGAGCAATCAGCCCCAGCATTTT.

This clone was detected a few times. The chain is built from TRBV9 and TRBJ2-3; a possible D gene is TRBD1 (6 bases). The CDR3 loop spans 15 amino acids. Germline CDR1 and CDR2: SGDLS and YYNGEE. V was shortened by 2 bases and J by 1 base, with 11 bases between the two germline ends. CDR3 sequence (DNA): TGTGCCAGCAGCGTTTCGTGGGGGCGCACAGATACGCAGTATTTT. Translated, it gives CASSVSWGRTDTQYF.

This clone showed up just once. V usage is TRBV5-6 and J usage is TRBJ2-7, with D possibly matching TRBD2 (5 bases). The length of the CDR3 is 14 residues. Trimming took off 3 bases at V and 0 bases at J, with 10 bases between the two ends. Germline V CDR1 and CDR2: SGHDT, YYEEEE. The CDR3 bases are TGTGCCAGCAGCTCTGGAGGCAGCTCCTACGAGCAGTACTTC. Amino acid sequence: CASSSGGSSYEQYF.

This clone was detected only once. The rearrangement joins TRBV9 to TRBJ2-3; 8 nucleotides match TRBD2. V trimming: 4 bases; J trimming: 2 bases; junction bases outside the gene matches: 9. Germline V gene data show CDR1 as SGDLS and CDR2 as YYNGEE. This CDR3 region has 16 residues. This CDR3 reads CASSSGGAGVTDTQYF. CDR3 nucleotide sequence: TGTGCCAGCAGCTCCGGGGGGGCGGGAGTCACAGATACGCAGTATTTT.

The V gene is TRBV2, the J gene TRBJ1-6; the D gene is possibly TRBD1 (6 bases). CDR3 length: 15 amino acids. The ends were cut back, 6 bases at V and 13 bases at J, with 22 bases in the middle. Germline V gene lookup returns CDR1 SNHLY and CDR2 FYNNEI. In nucleotides, the CDR3 is TGTGCCAGCAGCGAGACCGGGACACGACTTTTCCCCCTCCACTTT. Its protein product is CASSETGTRLFPLHF. The entire variable domain, with the rest obtained from reference TRBV2 and TRBJ1-6, is as follows: EPEVTQTPSHQVTQMGQEVILRCVPISNHLYFYWYRQILGQKVEFLVSFYNNEISEKSEIFDDQFSVERPDGSNFTLKIRSTKLEDSAMYFCASSETGTRLFPLHFGNGTRLTVT.

The chain is built from TRBV29-1 and TRBJ2-1; 13 nucleotides line up with TRBD2. This CDR3 spans 13 amino acids. Germline V gene lookup returns CDR1 SQVTM and CDR2 ANQGSEA. The J segment lost 8 bases and the V segment lost 7 bases, leaving 5 bases of the junction unmatched. The CDR3 nucleotides are TGCAGCGGGGGGACTAGCGGGGACGATGAGCAGTTCTTC. Encoded protein: CSGGTSGDDEQFF.

This clone occurred a few times. The chain joins TRBV5-1 to TRBJ2-2; tentative D call: TRBD1 (6 bases). The germline V gene has CDR1 SGHRS and CDR2 YFSETQ. Trimming stripped 3 bases from V and 8 bases from J, with 17 bases between. The CDR3 has 15 amino acids. CDR3 DNA sequence: TGCGCCAGCAGCTCAGGGGAATTACCGGGTGGGGAGCTGTTTTTT. Its translation: CASSSGELPGGELFF.

The chain uses TRBV21-1 and TRBJ1-5; the table's D call TRBD1 went unverified against the DNA. TRBV21-1 is an annotated pseudogene. The CDR3 is made up of 15 amino acids. CDR3 residues: CASRMGQGVCQPQHF. CDR3 coding DNA: TGTGCCAGCAGGATGGGACAGGGGGTCTGTCAGCCCCAGCATTTT.

This clone has just one count. CDR3 nucleotides: TGTGCCACCCGACCGGGACAGGGACGGGACTATGGCTACACCTTC. Translated, it gives CATRPGQGRDYGYTF. The J gene is TRBJ1-2, the V gene TRBV19; TRBD1 agrees at 9 bases. CDR3 length: 15 amino acids. The junction had 12 bases not matched to a gene; V was cut back by 10 bases and J by 3 bases. Germline V CDR1 and CDR2: LNHDA, SQIVND (reference sequence).

The rearrangement links TRBV6-6 to TRBJ2-6; 7 bases match TRBD2. The junction had 3 bases not matched to a gene; V was cut back by 6 bases and J by 1 base. The CDR3 length is 15 residues. Germline CDR1 reads MNHNY; CDR2 reads SVGAGI (reference sequence). CDR3 nucleotides: TGTGCCAGCAGGGGCGGGGGTTCTGGGGCCAACGTCCTGACTTTC. This sequence encodes CASRGGGSGANVLTF.

This clone was recorded a few times. J is TRBJ1-5 and V is TRBV5-5; 7 nucleotides match TRBD1. CDR1 and CDR2 from the germline V gene are SGHKS and YYEKEE (reference sequence). Germline trimming cut 4 bases from V and 4 bases from J; bases unmatched to any gene: 5. There are 14 residues in the CDR3. CDR3 sequence (DNA): TGTGCCAGCAGCGGACAGGCGGTAAATCAGCCCCAGCATTTT. This translates into CASSGQAVNQPQHF.

The V call is TRBV10-3, the J call TRBJ1-5; TRBD1 agrees at 8 bases. Losses at the gene ends were 6 bases for V and 2 bases for J; bases not matched to a gene: 6. CDR1 is ENHRY and CDR2 is SYGVKD in the germline V gene. The CDR3 extends over 15 amino acids. The CDR3 loop reads CAISPGGTGNQPQHF. CDR3 DNA sequence: TGTGCCATCAGCCCAGGGGGCACAGGCAATCAGCCCCAGCATTTT.

This sequence joins TRBV5-1 and TRBJ2-2, with D perhaps matching TRBD2 (6 bases). The CDR3 totals 18 residues. Per germline, CDR1 SGHRS and CDR2 YFSETQ. V lost 1 base, J lost 0 bases, and 16 bases lay in between. CDR3: CASSLSTGRGPNTGELFF. CDR3 bases: TGCGCCAGCAGCTTGTCGACTGGGCGGGGTCCGAACACCGGGGAGCTGTTTTTT.

Only a few counts were recorded for this clone. The chain combines TRBV5-4 with TRBJ1-3; maybe TRBD1 (5 bases). Trimming shortened V by 4 bases and J by 2 bases, and 13 bases separated the two germline ends. Germline assignment: CDR1 SGHNT and CDR2 YYREEE (reference sequence). This CDR3 has 15 amino acids. CDR3 sequence: CASSRQQVTGNTIYF. The CDR3 bases are TGTGCCAGCAGCCGCCAACAGGTTACTGGAAACACCATATATTTT.

This rearrangement joins TRBV6-5 to TRBJ1-2; no clear D. V was shortened by 2 bases and J by 4 bases, with 8 bases between the two germline ends. The CDR3 runs to 13 residues. Germline CDR1 reads MNHEY; CDR2 reads SVGAGI. DNA for the CDR3: TGTGCCAGCAGTTACGGACTGCTCTATGGCTACACCTTC. Its translation: CASSYGLLYGYTF.

The gene calls are TRBV5-4 and TRBJ2-5; D may be TRBD1 (6 bases). CDR3 length equals 15 residues. The germline V and J ends were trimmed by 1 base and 1 base, with 11 bases remaining between them. The germline V gene has CDR1 SGHNT and CDR2 YYREEE (reference sequence). CDR3 residues: CASSLPGVGQETQYF. Here the CDR3 DNA reads TGTGCCAGCAGCTTGCCAGGGGTGGGCCAAGAGACCCAGTACTTC.